The present entry profiles one TCR beta chain with its context. This specimen comes from a study of T cell responses to AZD1222 COVID-19 vaccine. Assay used: immunoSEQ multiplex PCR; TCRdb lists only in-frame clones, some missing. Of 150,000 or so clones in the sample, over 75% were seen once. J gave up 0 bases and V 4 bases, and 2 bases lay outside the gene matches. Germline V gives CDR1 MNHEY, CDR2 SVGAGI. The CDR3 runs 15 residues. The sample here was peripheral blood, taken on day 0 of AZD1222 vaccination. This chain connects TRBV6-5 to TRBJ2-2; 7 bases map to TRBD1. The origin of this receptor is an adult in good health. CDR3 protein: CASSSGTANTGELFF. CDR3 in DNA: TGTGCCAGCAGTTCCGGGACAGCGAACACCGGGGAGCTGTTTTTT.